This TCR beta chain was retrieved from a study of CD8+CD57+ T cells in acquired aplastic anemia. All sequencing subjects had displayed CD8+CD57+ cell expansion on flow cytometry. Both TCR beta VDJ combination and CDR3 sequence profiling were carried out. Genomic DNA was the template for this profiling. MiXCR, run by TCRdb on the reads, gives a single entry per CDR3 protein. Of approximately 120,000 distinct CDR3 sequences listed, 40% are singletons. There are many counts of this clonotype. The receptor's source is a human donor with aplastic anemia. The sample taken for sequencing was sorted CD4+, CD8+, or CD8+CD57+ T cells (not recorded which) from PBMCs.

The CDR3 is CASSPQGQPQHF. CDR3 bases: TGTGCCAGCTCACCGCAGGGTCAGCCCCAGCATTTT. V and J are TRBV18 and TRBJ1-5; D might be TRBD1 (5 bases). Per germline, CDR1 KGHSH and CDR2 LQKENI. This CDR3 comprises 12 residues. V was clipped by 3 bases and J by 6 bases, with 6 bases between them.